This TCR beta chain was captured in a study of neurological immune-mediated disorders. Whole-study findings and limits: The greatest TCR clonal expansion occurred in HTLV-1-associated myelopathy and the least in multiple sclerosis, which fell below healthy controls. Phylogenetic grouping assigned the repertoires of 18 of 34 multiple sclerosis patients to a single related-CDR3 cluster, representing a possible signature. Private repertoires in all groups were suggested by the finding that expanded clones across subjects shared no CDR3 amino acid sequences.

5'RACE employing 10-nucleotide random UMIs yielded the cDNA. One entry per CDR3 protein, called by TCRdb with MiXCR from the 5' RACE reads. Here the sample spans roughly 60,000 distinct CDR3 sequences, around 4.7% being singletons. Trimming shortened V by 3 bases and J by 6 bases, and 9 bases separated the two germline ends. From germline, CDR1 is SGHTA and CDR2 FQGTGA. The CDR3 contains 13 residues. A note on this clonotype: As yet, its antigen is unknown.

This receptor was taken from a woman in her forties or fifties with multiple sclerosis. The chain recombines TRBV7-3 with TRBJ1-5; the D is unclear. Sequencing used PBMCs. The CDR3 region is CASSFGLGQPQHF. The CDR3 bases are TGTGCCAGCAGCTTCGGGTTAGGTCAGCCCCAGCATTTT.